The sequence of this TCR beta chain was determined in a study of tumor-infiltrating lymphocytes in primary liver carcinoma. Turning to the study itself: Samples yielded about 3.5 to 8 million productive TCRbeta reads, similar across tissue types.

The template, about 510 ng total RNA, yielded TCR beta cDNA made with a constant-region primer. Libraries covering TCR beta were generated through three nested multiplex PCR rounds (using a slightly modified ARM-PCR). Primers for the first two PCR rounds were TRBV1-TRBV30 forward primers and a C-beta reverse primer (about 11 cycles per round). Using its own MiXCR run on the multiplex PCR reads, TCRdb lists one record per CDR3 protein. This table holds 50,000 or so distinct CDR3 sequences, 70% to 80% found once. From unsorted bulk tissue weighing roughly 19-32 mg, DNA and RNA were co-extracted. Between the trimmed V and J ends, which lost 5 bases and 14 bases, there was a span of 23 bases. This CDR3 contains 14 residues. Germline V gene sequence: CDR1 SGHAT, CDR2 FQDESV (reference sequence).

The chain combines TRBV11-1 with TRBJ2-3, with D uncertain. The TCR originated in a man between 40 and 49 years old with primary liver carcinoma and hepatitis B virus infection. The specimen was liver tumor tissue from sampling region 5. The subset is: tumor region T5, tumor centre. The CDR3 loop is CASSPPREADTWYF. CDR3 nucleotide sequence: TGTGCCAGCAGCCCACCCCGTGAAGCAGATACGTGGTATTTT.